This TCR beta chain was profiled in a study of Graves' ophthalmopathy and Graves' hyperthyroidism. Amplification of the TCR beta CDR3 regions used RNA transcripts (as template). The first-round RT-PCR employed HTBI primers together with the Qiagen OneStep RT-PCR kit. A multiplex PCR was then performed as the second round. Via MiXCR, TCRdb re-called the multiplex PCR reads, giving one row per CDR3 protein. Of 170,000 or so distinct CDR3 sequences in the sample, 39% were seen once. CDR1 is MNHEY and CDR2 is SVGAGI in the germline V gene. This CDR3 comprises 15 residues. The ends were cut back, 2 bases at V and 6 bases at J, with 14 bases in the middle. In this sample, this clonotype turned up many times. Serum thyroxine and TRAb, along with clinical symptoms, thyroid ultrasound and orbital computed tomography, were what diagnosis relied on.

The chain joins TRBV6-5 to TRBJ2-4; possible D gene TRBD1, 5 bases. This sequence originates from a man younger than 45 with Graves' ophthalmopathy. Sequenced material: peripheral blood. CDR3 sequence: CASSYTSFQGNIQYF. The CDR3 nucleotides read TGTGCCAGCAGTTACACGTCATTTCAGGGAAACATTCAGTACTTC.